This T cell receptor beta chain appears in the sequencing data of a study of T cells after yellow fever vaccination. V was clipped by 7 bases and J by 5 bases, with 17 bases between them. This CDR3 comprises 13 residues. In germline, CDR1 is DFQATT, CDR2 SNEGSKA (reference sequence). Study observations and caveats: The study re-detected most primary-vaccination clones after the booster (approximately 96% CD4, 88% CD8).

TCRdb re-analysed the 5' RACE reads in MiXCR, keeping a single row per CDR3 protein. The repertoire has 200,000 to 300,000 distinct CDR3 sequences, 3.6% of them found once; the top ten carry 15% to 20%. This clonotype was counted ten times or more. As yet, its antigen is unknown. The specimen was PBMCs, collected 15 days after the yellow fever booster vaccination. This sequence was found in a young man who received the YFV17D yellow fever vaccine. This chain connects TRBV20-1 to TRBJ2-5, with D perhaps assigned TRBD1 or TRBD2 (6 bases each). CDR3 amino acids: CSVHRAGRETQYF. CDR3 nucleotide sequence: TGCAGTGTACACAGGGCGGGGCGGGAGACCCAGTACTTC.